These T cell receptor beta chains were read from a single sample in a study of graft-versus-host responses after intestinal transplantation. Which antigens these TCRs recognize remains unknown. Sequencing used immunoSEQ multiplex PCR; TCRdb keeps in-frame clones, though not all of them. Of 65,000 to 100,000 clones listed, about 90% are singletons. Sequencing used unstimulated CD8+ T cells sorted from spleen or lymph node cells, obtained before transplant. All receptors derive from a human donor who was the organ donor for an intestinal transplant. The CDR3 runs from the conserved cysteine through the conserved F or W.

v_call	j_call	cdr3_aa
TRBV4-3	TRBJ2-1	CASSQEWRGGNEQFF
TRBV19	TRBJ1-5	CASSMETGSQPQHF
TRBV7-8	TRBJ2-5	CASSFDSGTSGEETQYF
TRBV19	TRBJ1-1	CASSNGGSTEAFF
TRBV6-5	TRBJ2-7	CASSSDRGNYEQYF
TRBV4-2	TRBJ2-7	CASSGGDRAAYEQYF
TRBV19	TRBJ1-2	CASSIGSVLFWGPGAYGYTF
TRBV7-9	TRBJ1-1	CASSQLGQGRIF
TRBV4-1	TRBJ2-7	CASSHSLAGTYEQYF
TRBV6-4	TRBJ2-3	CASSTRLPDTQYF
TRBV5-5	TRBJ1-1	CASSPGGRNTEAFF
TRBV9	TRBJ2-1	CASSSSGGVLNEQFF
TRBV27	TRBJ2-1	CASSFLAGEYNEQFF
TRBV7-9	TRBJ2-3	CASSGIGSGQPTDTQYF
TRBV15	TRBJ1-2	CATSLLEANYGYTF
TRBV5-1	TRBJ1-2	CASSLAPAGESGYTF
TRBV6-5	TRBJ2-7	CASSEILVGVEQYF
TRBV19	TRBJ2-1	CASDLDREDNEQFF
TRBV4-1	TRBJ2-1	CASSQLSYNEQFF
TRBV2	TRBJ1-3	CASSEDRGQNTIYF
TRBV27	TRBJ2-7	CASSRTGLGEQYF
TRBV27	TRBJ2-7	CASSLSWQAGPPYEQYF
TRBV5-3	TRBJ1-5	CARSLAVSGVGNQPQHF
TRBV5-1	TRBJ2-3	CASSTYGDTQYF
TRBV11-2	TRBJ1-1	CASSGWLNGEAFF
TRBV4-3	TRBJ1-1	CASSQVGSNTEAFF
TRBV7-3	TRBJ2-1	CASSLLGGGRDEQFF
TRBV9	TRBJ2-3	CASSLQGSSTDTQYF
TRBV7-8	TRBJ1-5	CASSSPGGAAGQLWQPQHF
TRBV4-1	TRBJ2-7	CASSLGQGAHEQYF
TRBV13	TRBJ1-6	CASRSGQNNSPLHF
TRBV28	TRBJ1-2	CASSLVGGGANYGYTF
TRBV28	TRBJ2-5	CASSLRLVETQYF
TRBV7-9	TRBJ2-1	CASSRTGGDYNEQFF
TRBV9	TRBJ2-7	CASSVEGTGTTYEQYF
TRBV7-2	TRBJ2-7	CASSPAYEQYF
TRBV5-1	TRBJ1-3	CASKRGRRNTIYF
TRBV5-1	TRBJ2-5	CASSLSTPSLETQYF
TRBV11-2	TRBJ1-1	CASSQSPSTEAFF
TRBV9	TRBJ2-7	CASSVSQGASYEQYF
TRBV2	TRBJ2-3	CASRGTETQVSTDTQYF
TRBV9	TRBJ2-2	CASSVGRDTGELFF
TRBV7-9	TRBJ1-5	CASSPWTAVGPQHF
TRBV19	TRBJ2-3	CASKLETSASTDTQYF
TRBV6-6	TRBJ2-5	CASTLGGGLQETQYF
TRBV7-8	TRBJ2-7	CASSPGGRFLYEQYF
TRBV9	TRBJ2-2	CASSPPGQGNTGELFF
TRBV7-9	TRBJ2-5	CASRWGQADKETQYF